A single sample gave rise to the 9 T cell receptor beta chains below, sequenced in a study of cytomegalovirus exposure and HLA in healthy donors. In the PCR, 60 Vbeta and 13 Jbeta primers were used. The repertoire was sequenced with immunoSEQ multiplex PCR; TCRdb's copy has only in-frame clones and lacks some. The data contain approximately 140,000 clones, 81% of them singletons. The sample consisted of PBMCs. The receptors stem from a man younger than 35 in good health and CMV-seronegative.

This clone was detected only a few times. The chain recombines TRBV4-3 with TRBJ2-7; D gene uncertain. From germline, CDR1 is LGHNA and CDR2 YSLEER. The CDR3 contains 13 residues. Trimming shortened V by 2 bases and J by 1 base, and 6 bases separated the two germline ends. The CDR3 protein is CASSQTVSYEQYF. Here the CDR3 DNA reads TGCGCCAGCAGCCAAACAGTTTCCTACGAGCAGTACTTC.

This clone was recorded once. The rearrangement joins TRBV20-1 to TRBJ1-1; perhaps TRBD1 as D (6 bases). Germline values: CDR1 DFQATT, CDR2 SNEGSKA (reference sequence). The CDR3 extends over 10 amino acids. Deletions cut 5 bases from V and 6 bases from J, with 7 bases between. The DNA of the CDR3 is TGCAGTGCTCACAGGGCTGAAGCTTTCTTT. Translating gives CSAHRAEAFF.

The gene calls are TRBV7-2 and TRBJ2-7; 9 positions match TRBD2. After removal of 5 bases from V and 2 bases from J, the junction contained 7 bases not matched to a gene. The CDR3 runs 15 residues. CDR1 and CDR2 from the germline V gene are SGHTA and FQGNSA. The CDR3 DNA reads TGTGCCAGCAGCCCCCATAGCGGGGGACCCTACGAGCAGTACTTC. This gives the protein CASSPHSGGPYEQYF. Supplemented by reference TRBV7-2 and TRBJ2-7, the full variable domain reads GAGVSQSPSNKVTEKGKDVELRCDPISGHTALYWYRQSLGQGLEFLIYFQGNSAPDKSGLPSDRFSAERTGGSVSTLTIQRTQQEDSAVYLCASSPHSGGPYEQYFGPGTRLTVT.

The chain combines TRBV4-2 with TRBJ2-4; possibly TRBD1 for D (6 bases). Germline V gene sequence: CDR1 LGHNA, CDR2 YNFKEQ. The CDR3 sequence is 16 residues long. The ends were cut back, 0 bases at V and 2 bases at J, with 11 bases in the middle. The CDR3 sequence: CASSQDLTGPKNIQYF. DNA for the CDR3: TGTGCCAGCAGCCAAGATCTGACAGGCCCCAAAAACATTCAGTACTTC.

This rearrangement joins TRBV25-1 to TRBJ2-1; 15 bases are a match to TRBD2. The ends lost 6 bases at V and 11 bases at J; junction bases unmatched: 11. The CDR3 runs 16 residues. CDR1 and CDR2 from the germline V gene are MGHDK and SYGVNS. CDR3 DNA sequence: TGTGCCAGCAGCGACCCCAGGACTAGCGGGGGGGCGAAGCAGTTCTTC. Its protein product is CASSDPRTSGGAKQFF.

The chain carries TRBV2 and TRBJ1-2; 8 bases agree with TRBD1. CDR3 size: 15 residues. Germline loops: CDR1 SNHLY, CDR2 FYNNEI. The junction had 11 bases not matched to a gene; V was cut back by 9 bases and J by 2 bases. The CDR3, as DNA: TGTGCCAGAAGGACAGGGAGTTATTTGAACTATGGCTACACCTTC. Amino acids: CARRTGSYLNYGYTF.

The chain recombines TRBV6-6 with TRBJ2-1, with TRBD2 matching 7 bases. Germline lookup yields CDR1 MNHNY and CDR2 SVGAGI (reference sequence). V shed 3 bases, J shed 9 bases, and the junction held 2 bases outside the gene matches. The CDR3 sequence is 12 residues long. The CDR3 nucleotides read TGTGCCAGCAGTTATCGGGGGGTTGAGCAGTTCTTC. This encodes CASSYRGVEQFF.

V usage is TRBV11-2 and J usage is TRBJ2-7; TRBD2 agrees at 13 bases. In germline, CDR1 is SGHAT, CDR2 FQNNGV. The CDR3 totals 18 residues. The J segment lost 0 bases and the V segment lost 4 bases, leaving 9 bases of the junction unmatched. CDR3 in DNA: TGTGCCAGCAGCTCAAACCCGACTAGCGGGGGGTACTCCTACGAGCAGTACTTC. As protein: CASSSNPTSGGYSYEQYF.

V usage is TRBV12-5 and J usage is TRBJ1-2, with TRBD1 matching over 9 bases. Germline trimming cut 0 bases from V and 6 bases from J; bases unmatched to any gene: 8. The CDR3 length is 16 residues. Germline V gene lookup returns CDR1 LGHNT and CDR2 FRNRAP. This chain's CDR3 is CASGLVLTGGGHGYTF. The CDR3, as DNA: TGTGCTAGTGGTTTGGTCCTTACAGGGGGCGGGCATGGCTACACCTTC.